The 18 T cell receptor beta chains in this list originate from one sample, sequenced in a study of cytomegalovirus exposure and HLA in healthy donors. Researchers ran the PCR with 60 Vbeta and 13 Jbeta primers. Sequencing used immunoSEQ multiplex PCR; TCRdb keeps in-frame clones, though not all of them. Of over 75,000 clones in the sample, around three quarters were seen once. Sequenced material: PBMCs. The receptors were gathered from a male donor in good health and CMV-seropositive.

This chain uses TRBV9 with TRBJ1-1; no clear D gene. The CDR3 loop spans 14 amino acids. V was trimmed by 0 bases and J by 1 base, leaving 7 bases between them. CDR1 is SGDLS and CDR2 is YYNGEE in the germline V gene. The CDR3 loop reads CASSVASRNTEAFF. DNA for the CDR3: TGTGCCAGCAGCGTAGCCTCTCGGAACACTGAAGCTTTCTTT. The complete variable domain, with remaining parts taken from reference TRBV9 and TRBJ1-1, reads DSGVTQTPKHLITATGQRVTLRCSPRSGDLSVYWYQQSLDQGLQFLIQYYNGEERAKGNILERFSAQQFPDLHSELNLSSLELGDSALYFCASSVASRNTEAFFGQGTRLTVV.

This CDR3 reads CASSIGRGEPDTQYF. DNA for the CDR3: TGTGCCAGTAGTATCGGGCGGGGGGAGCCAGATACGCAGTATTTT. This chain joins TRBV19 and TRBJ2-3, with 8 bases aligning to TRBD2. The CDR3 spans 15 residues. Per germline, CDR1 LNHDA and CDR2 SQIVND (reference sequence). With V trimmed by 3 bases and J by 4 bases, 6 bases remained unmatched. Filled out from reference TRBV19 and TRBJ2-3, the complete variable domain reads DGGITQSPKYLFRKEGQNVTLSCEQNLNHDAMYWYRQDPGQGLRLIYYSQIVNDFQKGDIAEGYSVSREKKESFPLTVTSAQKNPTAFYLCASSIGRGEPDTQYFGPGTRLTVL.

The rearrangement uses TRBV6-6 and TRBJ1-1, with 8 bases aligning to TRBD1. Per the germline V gene, CDR1 is MNHNY and CDR2 is SVGAGI (reference sequence). The CDR3 runs to 15 residues. J was trimmed by 0 bases and V by 5 bases; bases with no gene match: 5. The CDR3 protein is CASSRAGGMNTEAFF. The DNA of the CDR3 is TGTGCCAGCAGTCGGGCAGGGGGCATGAACACTGAAGCTTTCTTT.

V and J are TRBV7-3 and TRBJ2-7; 9 bases map to TRBD2. The germline gives CDR1 SGHTA, CDR2 FQGTGA. The CDR3 runs 15 residues. Germline trimming cut 5 bases from V and 7 bases from J; bases unmatched to any gene: 12. The CDR3 DNA reads as TGTGCCAGCAGCCGCGCGGCTAGCGGGGCCAGGGAGCAGTACTTC. The encoded protein is CASSRAASGAREQYF.

This clone has just a few counts. The CDR3 reads CASSIGETTNNEQFF. The CDR3, as DNA: TGTGCCAGTAGTATAGGAGAGACAACCAACAATGAGCAGTTCTTC. This sequence joins TRBV19 and TRBJ2-1; D gene uncertain. Germline V CDR1 and CDR2: LNHDA, SQIVND (reference sequence). This CDR3 spans 15 amino acids. Trimming cost V 1 base and J 5 bases, with 12 bases left between them.

The genes are TRBV5-4 and TRBJ2-3; 8 bases agree with TRBD1. The CDR3 runs 14 residues. J lost 6 bases, V lost 2 bases, and 5 bases had no gene match. Germline CDR1 reads SGHNT; CDR2 reads YYREEE (reference sequence). CDR3: CASSFDRGGDTQYF. The CDR3 DNA reads TGTGCCAGCAGCTTCGACAGGGGAGGCGATACGCAGTATTTT.

This clone appeared once. J is TRBJ1-1 and V is TRBV6-1; 7 bases fit TRBD1. Per the germline V gene, CDR1 is MNHNS and CDR2 is SASEGT. J was trimmed by 3 bases and V by 6 bases; bases with no gene match: 7. The CDR3 consists of 14 residues. CDR3 DNA sequence: TGTGCCAGCAGGAACAGGGGACTGGACACTGAAGCTTTCTTT. Protein product: CASRNRGLDTEAFF.

CDR3 sequence (DNA): TGCAGTGCCACGACAGGGAGGGAGCAGTTCTTC. Translated, it gives CSATTGREQFF. The chain employs TRBV20-1 and TRBJ2-1; maybe TRBD1 (7 bases). The CDR3 is 11 amino acids. In germline, CDR1 is DFQATT, CDR2 SNEGSKA (reference sequence). Trimming pared 6 bases from V and 10 bases from J, leaving 13 bases between.

This chain joins TRBV9 and TRBJ1-4; unclear D gene. Trimming shortened V by 1 base and J by 8 bases, and 12 bases separated the two germline ends. This CDR3 spans 14 amino acids. Germline CDR1 reads SGDLS; CDR2 reads YYNGEE. CDR3 DNA sequence: TGTGCCAGCAGCGTAAGCCATGACACCGAAAAACTGTTTTTT. This codes for CASSVSHDTEKLFF. Full variable domain (missing parts from reference TRBV9 and TRBJ1-4): DSGVTQTPKHLITATGQRVTLRCSPRSGDLSVYWYQQSLDQGLQFLIQYYNGEERAKGNILERFSAQQFPDLHSELNLSSLELGDSALYFCASSVSHDTEKLFFGSGTQLSVL.

This clone appeared a single time. This chain uses TRBV29-1 with TRBJ2-6; the D is unclear. Germline CDR1 and CDR2: SQVTM and ANQGSEA. This CDR3 spans 13 amino acids. V was pared by 6 bases and J by 0 bases, with 6 bases between. The DNA for the CDR3 is TGCAGCGTCGCTACCTCTGGGGCCAACGTCCTGACTTTC. Protein sequence: CSVATSGANVLTF.

This chain uses TRBV6-5 with TRBJ1-2; 7 bases align to TRBD1. CDR1 is MNHEY and CDR2 is SVGAGI in the germline V gene. CDR3 size: 14 residues. J was trimmed by 4 bases and V by 0 bases; bases with no gene match: 2. Written as DNA, the CDR3 is TGTGCCAGCAGTTACTCAGGGGGCCTCTATGGCTACACCTTC. Translated: CASSYSGGLYGYTF.

The chain joins TRBV7-6 to TRBJ2-7; the D is unclear. The V gene lost 5 bases and the J gene lost 0 bases, with 8 bases spanning the gap. CDR1 SGHVS and CDR2 FNYEAQ come from the germline V gene. CDR3 length: 13 amino acids. CDR3 sequence reads: CASSPQRSYEQYF. As DNA, the CDR3 is TGTGCCAGCAGCCCACAACGCTCCTACGAGCAGTACTTC.

V and J are TRBV27 and TRBJ2-4; 7 bases agree with TRBD1. Losses at the gene ends were 6 bases for V and 1 base for J; bases not matched to a gene: 3. CDR3 length equals 14 residues. Germline-derived CDR1 and CDR2 are MNHEY and SMNVEV (reference sequence). Here the CDR3 reads CASRLQGAKNIQYF. CDR3 DNA sequence: TGTGCCAGCAGGCTACAGGGGGCCAAAAACATTCAGTACTTC.

The chain joins TRBV7-2 to TRBJ1-5, with a possible D match to TRBD1 (5 bases). Germline V gene sequence: CDR1 SGHTA, CDR2 FQGNSA. The V and J ends lost 4 bases and 4 bases respectively, with 14 bases between them. The CDR3 totals 15 residues. CDR3 amino acids: CASSWGSELNQPQHF. CDR3 in DNA: TGTGCCAGCAGCTGGGGCTCGGAATTAAATCAGCCCCAGCATTTT.

This chain links TRBV4-1 with TRBJ2-1; 10 bases align to TRBD2. The junction had 15 bases not matched to a gene; V was cut back by 9 bases and J by 10 bases. Looked up from germline, CDR1 is MGHRA and CDR2 is YSYEKL. The length of the CDR3 is 15 residues. For the CDR3, the DNA is TGCGCCAGTTCTAGGGGGACTAGCGAGGGTCGGGAGCAGTTCTTC. It yields the protein CASSRGTSEGREQFF.

Regarding this clone: One end of the junction does not line up with germline, which may come from a read error. The chain joins TRBV30 to TRBJ1-5; 8 nucleotides match TRBD1. The germline gives CDR1 GTSNPN, CDR2 SVGIG (reference sequence). This CDR3 is built from 17 residues. The CDR3 is CGWSKKAGGGGNQPQHF. The CDR3 coding sequence is TGTGGCTGGAGTAAGAAGGCAGGGGGCGGCGGCAATCAGCCCCAGCATTTT.

This clone showed up just a few times. The chain links TRBV5-1 to TRBJ1-2; a weak D match, TRBD1 (5 bases). Germline V gene lookup returns CDR1 SGHRS and CDR2 YFSETQ. Trimming stripped 0 bases from V and 4 bases from J, with 10 bases between. This CDR3 comprises 14 residues. CDR3 sequence: CASSLGDSVYGYTF. CDR3 sequence (DNA): TGCGCCAGCAGCTTGGGGGACTCCGTCTATGGCTACACCTTC.

On this clone itself: At one end the junction does not follow the germline gene, possibly because of a read error. The J gene is TRBJ1-2, the V gene TRBV5-4, with D hard to call. The germline V gene encodes CDR1 SGHNT and CDR2 YYREEE (reference sequence). This CDR3 has 17 amino acids. CDR3 loop: CASSSSLRTTMATPPNF. The DNA for the CDR3 is TGTGCCAGCAGCTCCAGCCTCCGTACTACTATGGCTACACCACCCAACTTC.